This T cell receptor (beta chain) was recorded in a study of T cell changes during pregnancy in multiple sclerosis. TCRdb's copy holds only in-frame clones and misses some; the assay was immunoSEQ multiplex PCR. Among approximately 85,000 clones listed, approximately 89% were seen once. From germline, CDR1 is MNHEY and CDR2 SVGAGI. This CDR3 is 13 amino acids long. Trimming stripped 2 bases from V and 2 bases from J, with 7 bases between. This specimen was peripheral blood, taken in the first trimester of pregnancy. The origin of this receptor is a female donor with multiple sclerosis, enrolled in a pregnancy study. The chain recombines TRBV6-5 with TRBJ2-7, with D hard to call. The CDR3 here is CASSYGIAYEQYF. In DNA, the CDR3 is TGTGCCAGCAGTTACGGCATTGCCTACGAGCAGTACTTC.